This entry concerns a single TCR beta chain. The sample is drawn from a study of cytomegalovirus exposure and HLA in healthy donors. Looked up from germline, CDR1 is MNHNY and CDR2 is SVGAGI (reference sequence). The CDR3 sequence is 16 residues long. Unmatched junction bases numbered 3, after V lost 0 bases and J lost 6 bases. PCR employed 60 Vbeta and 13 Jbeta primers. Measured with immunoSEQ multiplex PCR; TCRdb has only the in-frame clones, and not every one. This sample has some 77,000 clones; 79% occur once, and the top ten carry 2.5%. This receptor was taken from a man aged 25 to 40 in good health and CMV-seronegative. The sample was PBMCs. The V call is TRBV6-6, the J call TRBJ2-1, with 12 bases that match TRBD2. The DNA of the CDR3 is TGTGCCAGCAGTTACTCGACTAGCGGGAGCCCCAATGAGCAGTTCTTC. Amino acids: CASSYSTSGSPNEQFF.